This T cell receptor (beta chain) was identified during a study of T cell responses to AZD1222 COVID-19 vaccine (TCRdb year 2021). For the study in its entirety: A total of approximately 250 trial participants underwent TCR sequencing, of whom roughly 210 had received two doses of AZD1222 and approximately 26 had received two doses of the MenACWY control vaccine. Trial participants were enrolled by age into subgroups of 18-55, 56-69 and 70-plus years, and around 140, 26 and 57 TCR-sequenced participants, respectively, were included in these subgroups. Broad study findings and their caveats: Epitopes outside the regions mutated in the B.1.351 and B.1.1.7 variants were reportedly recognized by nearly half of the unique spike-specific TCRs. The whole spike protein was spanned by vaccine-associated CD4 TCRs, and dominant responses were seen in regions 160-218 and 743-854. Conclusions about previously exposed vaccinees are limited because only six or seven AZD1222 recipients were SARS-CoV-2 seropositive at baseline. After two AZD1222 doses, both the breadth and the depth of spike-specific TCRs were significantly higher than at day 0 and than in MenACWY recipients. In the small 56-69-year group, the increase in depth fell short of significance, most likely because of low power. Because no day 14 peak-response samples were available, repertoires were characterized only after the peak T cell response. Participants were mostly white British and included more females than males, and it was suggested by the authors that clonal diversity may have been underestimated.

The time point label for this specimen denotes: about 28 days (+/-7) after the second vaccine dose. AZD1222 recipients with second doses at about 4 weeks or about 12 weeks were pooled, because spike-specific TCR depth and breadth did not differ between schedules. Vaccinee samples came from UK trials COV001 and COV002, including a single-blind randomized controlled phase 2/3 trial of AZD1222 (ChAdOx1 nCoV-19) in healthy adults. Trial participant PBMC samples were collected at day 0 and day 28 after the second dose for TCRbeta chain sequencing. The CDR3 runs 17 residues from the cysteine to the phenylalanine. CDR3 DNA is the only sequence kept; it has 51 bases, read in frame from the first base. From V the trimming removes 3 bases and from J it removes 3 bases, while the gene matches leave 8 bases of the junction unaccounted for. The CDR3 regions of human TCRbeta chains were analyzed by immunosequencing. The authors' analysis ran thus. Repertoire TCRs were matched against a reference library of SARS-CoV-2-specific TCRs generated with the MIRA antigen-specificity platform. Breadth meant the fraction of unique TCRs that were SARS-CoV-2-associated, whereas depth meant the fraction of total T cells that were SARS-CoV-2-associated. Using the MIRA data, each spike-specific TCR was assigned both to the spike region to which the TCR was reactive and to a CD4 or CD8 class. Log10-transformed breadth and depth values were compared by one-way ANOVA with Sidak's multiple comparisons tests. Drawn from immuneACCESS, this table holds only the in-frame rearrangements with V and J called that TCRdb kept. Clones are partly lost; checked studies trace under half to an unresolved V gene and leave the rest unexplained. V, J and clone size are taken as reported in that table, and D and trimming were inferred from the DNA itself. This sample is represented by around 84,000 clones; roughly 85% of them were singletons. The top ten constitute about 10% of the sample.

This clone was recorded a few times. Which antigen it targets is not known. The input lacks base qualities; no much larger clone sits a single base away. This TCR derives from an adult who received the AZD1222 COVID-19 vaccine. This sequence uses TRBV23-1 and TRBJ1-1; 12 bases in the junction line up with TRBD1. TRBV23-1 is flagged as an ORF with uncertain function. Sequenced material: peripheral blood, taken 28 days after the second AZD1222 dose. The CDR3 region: CASSQGDRGLVYTEAFF. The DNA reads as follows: TGCGCCAGCAGTCAGGGGGACAGGGGGCTGGTGTACACTGAAGCTTTCTTT.